These 31 T cell receptor beta chains were sequenced from one sample in a study of control samples from healthy donors and cancer patients. TCRdb's table, derived via immunoSEQ multiplex PCR, lists solely in-frame clones and lacks some. This listing includes around 190,000 clones. Sequencing was performed on blood. These receptors all stem from a woman in her twenties or thirties in good health.

The rearrangement links TRBV19 to TRBJ1-4; D possibly corresponds to TRBD1 (6 bases). Trimming took off 10 bases at V and 2 bases at J, with 14 bases between the two ends. The CDR3 length is 14 residues. Germline CDR1 LNHDA, CDR2 SQIVND (reference sequence). This CDR3 reads CATGTRGTNEKLFF. The CDR3 DNA sequence: TGTGCCACGGGGACAAGGGGGACTAATGAAAAACTGTTTTTT.

This chain connects TRBV19 to TRBJ1-4; D may be TRBD1 (5 bases). Germline CDR1 LNHDA, CDR2 SQIVND (reference sequence). The V gene lost 4 bases and the J gene lost 0 bases, with 9 bases spanning the gap. CDR3 length: 15 amino acids. This CDR3 reads CASSTSTATNEKLFF. The CDR3 DNA sequence: TGTGCCAGTAGTACCTCGACAGCAACTAATGAAAAACTGTTTTTT.

The rearrangement links TRBV20-1 to TRBJ1-2; D remains unclear. This CDR3 comprises 14 residues. Germline V lookup: CDR1 DFQATT, CDR2 SNEGSKA (reference sequence). V gave up 3 bases and J gave up 7 bases, with 18 bases separating them. CDR3 protein: CSASRVRGGFGYTF. CDR3 DNA sequence: TGCAGTGCTAGTAGGGTCCGTGGAGGGTTTGGCTACACCTTC.

The rearrangement uses TRBV7-2 and TRBJ2-5; D remains ambiguous. This CDR3 has 14 amino acids. Trimming pared 1 base from V and 1 base from J, leaving 7 bases between. Germline CDR1 is SGHTA and CDR2 is FQGNSA. CDR3 coding DNA: TGTGCCAGCAGCTTAGGCAACAGCCAAGAGACCCAGTACTTC. This gives the protein CASSLGNSQETQYF.

This chain uses TRBV7-2 with TRBJ1-4, with a possible D match to TRBD1 (5 bases). Per germline, CDR1 SGHTA and CDR2 FQGNSA. V was clipped by 6 bases and J by 6 bases, with 11 bases between them. The length of the CDR3 is 13 residues. In DNA form, the CDR3 reads TGTGCCAGCAGGGGGCGCGGTGATGAAAAACTGTTTTTT. Translating it yields CASRGRGDEKLFF.

The chain recombines TRBV6-1 with TRBJ1-2; 9 nucleotides match TRBD1. The CDR3 contains 17 residues. The V gene end was trimmed by 3 bases and the J gene end by 0 bases; junction bases not matched to a gene: 8. Germline loops: CDR1 MNHNS, CDR2 SASEGT. Here the CDR3 DNA reads TGTGCCAGCAGTGATCCGGGACAGGGATTACCTAACTATGGCTACACCTTC. Encoded protein: CASSDPGQGLPNYGYTF.

This chain uses TRBV7-2 with TRBJ2-5; weak D call: TRBD1 (6 bases). V dropped 1 base and J dropped 4 bases, with 16 bases sitting between them. In germline, CDR1 is SGHTA, CDR2 FQGNSA. The CDR3 length is 16 residues. CDR3 sequence (DNA): TGTGCCAGCAGCTTAGGTCGGGGAATCAGGGGAGAGACCCAGTACTTC. It is translated as CASSLGRGIRGETQYF.

The chain employs TRBV6-5 and TRBJ2-3; D remains unclear. This CDR3 spans 13 amino acids. Deletions cut 6 bases from V and 5 bases from J, with 12 bases between. Germline-derived CDR1 and CDR2 are MNHEY and SVGAGI. The chain's CDR3 is CASSGSFRDTQYF. The CDR3 region has the DNA TGTGCCAGCAGCGGGTCATTCAGAGATACGCAGTATTTT.

V gene TRBV2 combines with J gene TRBJ1-5; D possibly corresponds to TRBD1 (5 bases). Trimming stripped 5 bases from V and 0 bases from J, with 20 bases between. Per the germline V gene, CDR1 is SNHLY and CDR2 is FYNNEI. The CDR3 contains 18 residues. The DNA of the CDR3 is TGTGCCAGCAGTCGGACATGGGCCCCTAACTATAGCAATCAGCCCCAGCATTTT. It encodes CASSRTWAPNYSNQPQHF.

The chain is built from TRBV19 and TRBJ1-2, with no clear D. Germline V gene sequence: CDR1 LNHDA, CDR2 SQIVND (reference sequence). This CDR3 has 14 residues. V shed 7 bases and J shed 0 bases, with 12 bases lying between them. Here the CDR3 reads CASNMASANYGYTF. DNA of the CDR3: TGTGCCAGTAATATGGCCAGCGCTAACTATGGCTACACCTTC.

The chain couples TRBV7-3 to TRBJ1-1; D is ambiguous. The CDR3 runs 15 residues. Between the trimmed V and J ends, which lost 3 bases and 4 bases, there was a span of 15 bases. CDR1 and CDR2 from the germline V gene are SGHTA and FQGTGA. The CDR3 loop is CASSLGPGTGTEAFF. In DNA, the CDR3 is TGTGCCAGCAGCTTGGGCCCGGGCACGGGCACTGAAGCTTTCTTT. The whole variable domain, filled in from reference TRBV7-3 and TRBJ1-1, reads GAGVSQTPSNKVTEKGKYVELRCDPISGHTALYWYRQSLGQGPEFLIYFQGTGAADDSGLPNDRFFAVRPEGSVSTLKIQRTERGDSAVYLCASSLGPGTGTEAFFGQGTRLTVV.

This chain joins TRBV4-1 and TRBJ1-4; no reliable D call. CDR1 MGHRA and CDR2 YSYEKL come from the germline V gene. CDR3 length equals 15 residues. Trimming removed 1 base from V and 8 bases from J, with 14 bases in between. The CDR3 is CASSQVGVSTEKLFF. The CDR3, as DNA: TGCGCCAGCAGCCAAGTAGGAGTATCAACGGAAAAACTGTTTTTT.

The J gene is TRBJ1-1, the V gene TRBV7-2; 7 bases fit TRBD1. This CDR3 comprises 12 residues. Per germline, CDR1 SGHTA and CDR2 FQGNSA. The trim removed 5 bases at V and 7 bases at J, leaving 4 bases unmatched. The CDR3 bases are TGTGCCAGCAGCGGCAGGGGGGGTGAAGCTTTCTTT. Translation: CASSGRGGEAFF.

Note on this clone: An end of the junction does not agree with germline; a read error may underlie this. The rearrangement links TRBV7-7 to TRBJ2-5; TRBD2 agrees at 9 bases. The CDR3 is 15 amino acids. Per germline, CDR1 SSHAT and CDR2 FNYEAQ (reference sequence). The CDR3 sequence is CASSPGLAGRETQYF. The CDR3 DNA reads TGTGCTAGCAGCCCGGGACTAGCTGGGAGAGAGACCCAGTACTTC.

This sequence joins TRBV5-1 and TRBJ2-1; D gene unclear. Germline V gene sequence: CDR1 SGHRS, CDR2 YFSETQ. This CDR3 contains 15 residues. Trimming stripped 2 bases from V and 4 bases from J, with 13 bases between. The CDR3 DNA sequence: TGCGCCAGCAGCTTTACCACCACTGATTACAATGAGCAGTTCTTC. It codes for CASSFTTTDYNEQFF.

The chain is built from TRBV28 and TRBJ2-2; D not certain. The CDR3 is 12 residues long. V was clipped by 7 bases and J by 5 bases, with 8 bases between them. Germline V gives CDR1 MDHEN, CDR2 SYDVKM. CDR3 sequence (DNA): TGTGCCAGCACCCTTGGGACCGGGGAGCTGTTTTTT. Amino acid sequence: CASTLGTGELFF.

The rearrangement uses TRBV5-6 and TRBJ1-4; TRBD1 is a possible D gene (5 bases). V was cut by 5 bases and J by 4 bases, with 15 bases left in between. CDR3 length: 15 amino acids. CDR1 SGHDT and CDR2 YYEEEE come from the germline V gene. The CDR3 DNA reads TGTGCCAGCAGTTCAGGGCCCACCAATAATGAAAAACTGTTTTTT. Translated, it gives CASSSGPTNNEKLFF. Combining the CDR3 with reference TRBV5-6 and TRBJ1-4 gives the whole variable domain DAGVTQSPTHLIKTRGQQVTLRCSPKSGHDTVSWYQQALGQGPQFIFQYYEEEERQRGNFPDRFSGHQFPNYSSELNVNALLLGDSALYLCASSSGPTNNEKLFFGSGTQLSVL.

The chain recombines TRBV6-6 with TRBJ1-2, with D hard to call. In germline, CDR1 is MNHNY, CDR2 SVGAGI (reference sequence). Trimming pared 6 bases from V and 6 bases from J, leaving 8 bases between. This CDR3 has 11 amino acids. CDR3 DNA sequence: TGTGCCAGCAGCCCTTGGGATGGCTACACCTTC. Amino acid sequence: CASSPWDGYTF.

V and J are TRBV9 and TRBJ1-1; D is ambiguous. The CDR3 runs 15 residues. The germline CDR1 and CDR2 sequences are SGDLS and YYNGEE. The ends were cut back, 0 bases at V and 5 bases at J, with 14 bases in the middle. The CDR3 region has the DNA TGTGCCAGCAGCGTAGTCAGAGGACCCAAGACTGAAGCTTTCTTT. Translated, it gives CASSVVRGPKTEAFF.

This chain connects TRBV6-6 to TRBJ1-5; a weak D match, TRBD1 (6 bases). CDR3 length equals 13 residues. V lost 5 bases, J lost 4 bases, and 9 bases lay in between. Germline V gene lookup returns CDR1 MNHNY and CDR2 SVGAGI (reference sequence). The CDR3 coding sequence is TGTGCCAGCAGTAGTCAGGGGAATCAGCCCCAGCATTTT. Its protein product is CASSSQGNQPQHF.

This rearrangement joins TRBV2 to TRBJ2-7, with 7 bases that match TRBD1. J lost 3 bases, V lost 6 bases, and 8 bases had no gene match. This CDR3 contains 14 residues. Germline loops: CDR1 SNHLY, CDR2 FYNNEI. This CDR3 is CASRADRRGYEQYF. The CDR3 region has the DNA TGTGCCAGCAGAGCGGACAGGAGAGGCTACGAGCAGTACTTC.

The J gene is TRBJ1-6, the V gene TRBV4-1; a weak D match, TRBD1 (6 bases). Trimming removed 2 bases at V and 8 bases at J, with 16 bases between. CDR3 length: 16 residues. Germline lookup yields CDR1 MGHRA and CDR2 YSYEKL. In DNA, the CDR3 is TGCGCCAGCAGCCAAATAGGGCAGGGGAGGGATTCACCCCTCCACTTT. Translating it yields CASSQIGQGRDSPLHF.

V is TRBV18 and J is TRBJ2-1; no definite D call. The V gene lost 3 bases and the J gene lost 8 bases, with 14 bases spanning the gap. The CDR3 runs to 14 residues. Germline lookup yields CDR1 KGHSH and CDR2 LQKENI. The CDR3 sequence is CASSPSLGPHEQFF. DNA of the CDR3: TGTGCCAGCTCACCCTCCCTTGGCCCGCATGAGCAGTTCTTC.

The chain recombines TRBV5-8 with TRBJ1-2, with no clear D. The V and J ends lost 1 base and 1 base respectively, with 5 bases between them. The CDR3 is 13 residues long. Germline loops: CDR1 SGHTS, CDR2 YDEGEE. The CDR3 region is CASSLRLNYGYTF. The DNA for the CDR3 is TGTGCCAGCAGCTTGAGGCTTAACTATGGCTACACCTTC.

CDR3 nucleotide sequence: TGTGCCAGCAGCTTCCCCGGGGCTAGCGGGGGAAGGGAGCAGTTCTTC. It is translated as CASSFPGASGGREQFF. This chain uses TRBV7-2 with TRBJ2-1, with 10 bases fitting TRBD2. V was pared by 3 bases and J by 10 bases, with 12 bases of the junction left unmatched. Germline-derived CDR1 and CDR2 are SGHTA and FQGNSA. This CDR3 comprises 16 residues.

The V and J genes are TRBV4-2 and TRBJ2-3, with D maybe TRBD2 (5 bases). The CDR3 is made up of 15 amino acids. CDR1 LGHNA and CDR2 YNFKEQ come from the germline V gene. V was trimmed by 6 bases and J by 4 bases, leaving 17 bases between them. DNA for the CDR3: TGTGCCAGCAGGGAGGACTCACCCTGGGCAGATACGCAGTATTTT. It is translated as CASREDSPWADTQYF.

The chain uses TRBV25-1 and TRBJ2-5; D gene ambiguous. The CDR3 is 13 amino acids. Trimming took 7 bases from V and 3 from J, leaving 12 bases between them. Germline V gene lookup returns CDR1 MGHDK and CDR2 SYGVNS. The CDR3 here is CASTAMSEETQYF. DNA of the CDR3: TGTGCCAGCACGGCTATGTCCGAAGAGACCCAGTACTTC.

CDR3 DNA: TGTGCCAGCAGTTTATGGGGGGCTGGGGCCTACGAGCAGTACTTC. Amino acid sequence: CASSLWGAGAYEQYF. The chain combines TRBV27 with TRBJ2-7, with D perhaps matching TRBD1 or TRBD2 (6 bases each). Germline CDR1 is MNHEY and CDR2 is SMNVEV (reference sequence). With 1 base removed from V and 2 bases from J, the gap between germline ends came to 12 bases. This CDR3 spans 15 amino acids.

The chain couples TRBV6-1 to TRBJ1-1; TRBD1 might be the D (6 bases). Germline CDR1 and CDR2: MNHNS and SASEGT. V lost 1 base, J lost 1 base, and 13 bases lay in between. The CDR3 has 16 amino acids. CDR3 nucleotides: TGTGCCAGCAGTGAAGTTTGGGGGGGCAAGAACACTGAAGCTTTCTTT. Translating it yields CASSEVWGGKNTEAFF.

This chain connects TRBV24-1 to TRBJ1-5; D is perhaps TRBD1 (5 bases). The CDR3 extends over 12 amino acids. Between the trimmed V and J ends, which lost 7 bases and 5 bases, there was a span of 8 bases. CDR1 is KGHDR and CDR2 is SFDVKD in the germline V gene. The CDR3 loop reads CATSREDQPQHF. The CDR3 nucleotides are TGTGCCACCAGCAGGGAGGATCAGCCCCAGCATTTT.

The rearrangement links TRBV28 to TRBJ1-4; the match to TRBD1 covers 8 bases. The CDR3 runs 14 residues. Germline V gene lookup returns CDR1 MDHEN and CDR2 SYDVKM. V lost 6 bases and J lost 3; bases outside the gene matches: 3. The CDR3 sequence: CASRPGQANEKLFF. In nucleotides, the CDR3 is TGTGCCAGCAGACCGGGACAGGCTAATGAAAAACTGTTTTTT.